This entry lists 26 T cell receptor beta chains sequenced from one sample in a study of blood T cell repertoires in COVID-19. Profiling relied on immunoSEQ multiplex PCR, and the TCRdb table lists in-frame clones only, not all of them. The repertoire includes about 400,000 clones, 87% of them detected once, and 2.5% to 3% sits in the top ten. The specimen sequenced was PBMCs or T cells enriched from blood (not recorded which). All receptors derive from a woman aged 30 to 39 who had recovered from COVID-19.

This rearrangement joins TRBV7-2 to TRBJ1-1; the match to TRBD1 covers 7 bases. There are 17 residues in the CDR3. Germline CDR1 SGHTA, CDR2 FQGNSA. The V and J ends lost 6 bases and 3 bases, in that order; junction bases with no gene match: 16. The CDR3 loop reads CASRRQGGRGVDTEAFF. The CDR3 DNA reads TGTGCCAGCAGGCGACAGGGTGGTCGGGGTGTGGACACTGAAGCTTTCTTT.

V usage is TRBV5-1 and J usage is TRBJ2-7; 12 bases agree with TRBD2. Germline values: CDR1 SGHRS, CDR2 YFSETQ. The V and J ends lost 4 bases and 6 bases, in that order; junction bases with no gene match: 20. The CDR3 contains 19 residues. The CDR3 nucleotides are TGCGCCAGCAGCCTAAAAATTCTAGCGGGAGGGCCTCCCATTGTCGAGCAGTACTTC. Translating it yields CASSLKILAGGPPIVEQYF. Together with reference TRBV5-1 and TRBJ2-7, the CDR3 gives the full variable domain: KAGVTQTPRYLIKTRGQQVTLSCSPISGHRSVSWYQQTPGQGLQFLFEYFSETQRNKGNFPGRFSGRQFSNSRSEMNVSTLELGDSALYLCASSLKILAGGPPIVEQYFGPGTRLTVT.

The chain combines TRBV28 with TRBJ2-1, with D perhaps matching TRBD2 (5 bases). Germline CDR1 is MDHEN and CDR2 is SYDVKM. V was trimmed by 5 bases and J by 5 bases, leaving 16 bases between them. The CDR3 sequence is 15 residues long. The CDR3 protein is CASSSPGSAHNEQFF. CDR3 nucleotide sequence: TGTGCCAGCAGTAGTCCGGGATCGGCGCACAATGAGCAGTTCTTC.

This clone appeared once. This chain connects TRBV2 to TRBJ2-3; weak D call: TRBD1 (6 bases). From germline, CDR1 is SNHLY and CDR2 FYNNEI. Trimming stripped 4 bases from V and 2 bases from J, with 10 bases between. There are 14 residues in the CDR3. CDR3 nucleotide sequence: TGTGCCAGCAGTGCACAGGGTACCACAGATACGCAGTATTTT. Its protein product is CASSAQGTTDTQYF.

The chain uses TRBV25-1 and TRBJ1-5; D is unclear. The CDR3 has 13 residues. The V and J ends lost 6 bases and 6 bases respectively, with 12 bases between them. Germline loops: CDR1 MGHDK, CDR2 SYGVNS. The CDR3 loop is CASSPLVGQPQHF. CDR3 DNA sequence: TGTGCCAGCAGCCCCCTAGTCGGTCAGCCCCAGCATTTT.

As DNA, the CDR3 is TGTGCCTGGAGCGCAGGGGCAATTCCTTCACCCCTCCACTTT. This encodes CAWSAGAIPSPLHF. V gene TRBV30 combines with J gene TRBJ1-6, with D possibly being TRBD1 (6 bases). V was trimmed by 3 bases and J by 9 bases, leaving 15 bases between them. The germline V gene has CDR1 GTSNPN and CDR2 SVGIG (reference sequence). The CDR3 totals 14 residues. Complete variable domain (other parts from reference TRBV30 and TRBJ1-6): SQTIHQWPATLVQPVGSPLSLECTVEGTSNPNLYWYRQAAGRGLQLLFYSVGIGQISSEVPQNLSASRPQDRQFILSSKKLLLSDSGFYLCAWSAGAIPSPLHFGNGTRLTVT.

This clone is a singleton in its sample. The rearrangement uses TRBV11-2 and TRBJ1-5; D gene uncertain. This CDR3 has 12 amino acids. Per germline, CDR1 SGHAT and CDR2 FQNNGV. V shed 1 base and J shed 9 bases, with 7 bases lying between them. The CDR3 nucleotides read TGTGCCAGCAGCTTAGCCAGCGGGCCCCAGCATTTT. Translation: CASSLASGPQHF.

The gene calls are TRBV6-5 and TRBJ2-7; 9 positions agree with TRBD2. The CDR3 is 12 amino acids. CDR1 and CDR2 from the germline V gene are MNHEY and SVGAGI. J was trimmed by 3 bases and V by 8 bases; bases with no gene match: 2. For the CDR3, the DNA is TGTGCCAGCCTGACTAGCGGCTACGAGCAGTACTTC. It codes for CASLTSGYEQYF.

The genes are TRBV29-1 and TRBJ2-1; D perhaps matches TRBD1 (5 bases). CDR1 SQVTM and CDR2 ANQGSEA come from the germline V gene. The CDR3 runs 17 residues. V lost 0 bases to trimming and J lost 0 bases, with 15 bases between them. The chain's CDR3 is CSVEDRRGASSYNEQFF. CDR3 coding DNA: TGCAGCGTTGAAGATCGAAGGGGCGCTAGCTCCTACAATGAGCAGTTCTTC.

In this sample, this clone turned up a few times. This rearrangement joins TRBV6-2 or TRBV6-3 to TRBJ2-1; a possible D gene is TRBD2 (5 bases). V lost 1 base to trimming and J lost 7 bases, with 23 bases between them. From germline, CDR1 is MNHEY and CDR2 SVGEGT. The length of the CDR3 is 18 residues. CDR3 loop: CASSYFPWWLGWENEQFF. The DNA for the CDR3 is TGTGCCAGCAGTTACTTCCCCTGGTGGCTAGGGTGGGAGAATGAGCAGTTCTTC.

This sequence joins TRBV6-5 and TRBJ1-1; maybe TRBD1 (5 bases). Germline CDR1 MNHEY, CDR2 SVGAGI. CDR3 length: 14 amino acids. Trimming cost V 7 bases and J 1 base, with 13 bases left between them. The DNA for the CDR3 is TGTGCCAGCACCAAACTCACAGGGAACACTGAAGCTTTCTTT. As protein: CASTKLTGNTEAFF.

The rearrangement joins TRBV9 to TRBJ1-3; TRBD1 is a possible D gene (6 bases). The CDR3 extends over 17 amino acids. Trimming cost V 0 bases and J 0 bases, with 13 bases left between them. CDR1 is SGDLS, CDR2 YYNGEE, per germline. The CDR3 DNA sequence: TGTGCCAGCAGCGTAGACCCGGGCAGGGGCTCTGGAAACACCATATATTTT. It codes for CASSVDPGRGSGNTIYF.

The chain carries TRBV11-2 and TRBJ1-6; the D is unclear. The CDR3 spans 15 residues. Germline V gene sequence: CDR1 SGHAT, CDR2 FQNNGV. The ends were cut back, 5 bases at V and 0 bases at J, with 8 bases in the middle. The CDR3 DNA is TGTGCCAGCAGCCCCCTGAGCTCCTATAATTCACCCCTCCACTTT. This codes for CASSPLSSYNSPLHF.

This clone has only a few counts. The genes are TRBV12-3 or TRBV12-4 and TRBJ2-7; D uncertain. The V end lost 5 bases, the J end lost 2 bases, and 7 bases lay between the germline ends. The CDR3 loop spans 12 amino acids. The CDR3 region has the DNA TGTGCCAGCAGTGAGGTTCCCTACGAGCAGTACTTC. It is translated as CASSEVPYEQYF.

The CDR3 is CASNRRGGADTQYF. The DNA for the CDR3 is TGTGCCAGCAATCGGCGCGGAGGGGCAGATACGCAGTATTTT. The J gene is TRBJ2-3, the V gene TRBV5-4; D perhaps matches TRBD2 (6 bases). Germline V gene lookup returns CDR1 SGHNT and CDR2 YYREEE (reference sequence). The CDR3 consists of 14 residues. The V end lost 6 bases, the J end lost 4 bases, and 15 bases lay between the germline ends.

V usage is TRBV12-3 or TRBV12-4 and J usage is TRBJ1-2, with 8 bases matching TRBD1. Trimming removed 2 bases from V and 12 bases from J; junction bases left unmatched: 5. The CDR3 runs 12 residues. The CDR3 here is CASSLNRGTDTF. The CDR3 DNA reads as TGTGCCAGCAGTTTAAACAGGGGGACGGACACCTTC.

This clone appeared a single time. The CDR3 spells CASSLGQDRSTNYGYTF. DNA of the CDR3: TGTGCCAGCAGCCTCGGACAGGACAGATCCACTAACTATGGCTACACCTTC. The rearrangement uses TRBV7-9 and TRBJ1-2; 7 bases map to TRBD1. Germline V gives CDR1 SEHNR, CDR2 FQNEAQ (reference sequence). The CDR3 is 17 amino acids. J gave up 0 bases and V 5 bases, and 12 bases lay outside the gene matches.

Turning to this clone: A junction end diverges from the germline sequence, so it may reflect a read error. V gene TRBV19 combines with J gene TRBJ2-2, with TRBD1 matching 7 bases. CDR1 and CDR2 (germline): LNHDA, SQIVND (reference sequence). The CDR3 runs 17 residues. The CDR3 sequence: CASSIFSDRRNNGELFF. The CDR3 bases are TGTGCCAGTAGTATATTTTCGGACAGGCGAAACAACGGGGAGCTGTTTTTT.

The V gene is TRBV14, the J gene TRBJ1-2; D ambiguous. The CDR3 runs to 14 residues. Germline CDR1 and CDR2: SGHDN and FVKESK. With 3 bases removed from V and 0 bases from J, the gap between germline ends came to 8 bases. CDR3 sequence reads: CASSHRRANYGYTF. The CDR3 coding sequence is TGTGCCAGCAGCCACCGGAGAGCTAACTATGGCTACACCTTC.

This chain connects TRBV6-4 to TRBJ2-3, with 8 nucleotides matching TRBD1. This CDR3 contains 15 residues. Losses at the gene ends were 4 bases for V and 7 bases for J; bases not matched to a gene: 10. Germline loops: CDR1 MRHNA, CDR2 SNTAGT. The CDR3 nucleotides read TGTGCCAGCAGTGCGGACAGGGTGCGCGGAAATACGCAGTATTTT. Amino acid sequence: CASSADRVRGNTQYF.

The chain joins TRBV19 to TRBJ1-4; D call uncertain. V was shortened by 7 bases and J by 8 bases, with 17 bases between the two germline ends. This CDR3 has 14 amino acids. Germline V gives CDR1 LNHDA, CDR2 SQIVND (reference sequence). The CDR3: CASKRRTTGEKLFF. The DNA for the CDR3 is TGTGCCAGTAAGAGGAGGACGACTGGGGAAAAACTGTTTTTT. Drawing the rest from reference TRBV19 and TRBJ1-4, the complete variable domain is DGGITQSPKYLFRKEGQNVTLSCEQNLNHDAMYWYRQDPGQGLRLIYYSQIVNDFQKGDIAEGYSVSREKKESFPLTVTSAQKNPTAFYLCASKRRTTGEKLFFGSGTQLSVL.

This chain uses TRBV5-4 with TRBJ2-3; 7 nucleotides line up with TRBD1. Germline values: CDR1 SGHNT, CDR2 YYREEE (reference sequence). V lost 1 base to trimming and J lost 4 bases; unmatched junction nucleotides: 9. This CDR3 is built from 16 residues. The CDR3 protein is CASSLPGTADADTQYF. In DNA form, the CDR3 reads TGTGCCAGCAGCTTGCCCGGGACAGCGGACGCAGATACGCAGTATTTT.

This chain joins TRBV5-1 and TRBJ2-1, with 7 bases that match TRBD1. CDR1 and CDR2 from the germline V gene are SGHRS and YFSETQ. V gave up 4 bases and J gave up 4 bases; unmatched junction bases: 8. The CDR3 length is 15 residues. CDR3 loop: CASSTGQPIYNEQFF. In DNA, the CDR3 is TGCGCCAGCAGCACGGGACAGCCTATTTACAATGAGCAGTTCTTC.

V and J are TRBV11-2 and TRBJ1-1; D is possibly TRBD1 (5 bases). V was trimmed by 5 bases and J by 1 base, leaving 11 bases between them. The CDR3 loop spans 14 amino acids. From germline, CDR1 is SGHAT and CDR2 FQNNGV. CDR3: CASSPGGPNTEAFF. The CDR3 bases are TGTGCCAGCAGCCCCGGGGGTCCGAACACTGAAGCTTTCTTT.

This chain joins TRBV27 and TRBJ1-2; TRBD1 agrees at 8 bases. The CDR3 has 16 residues. Germline V lookup: CDR1 MNHEY, CDR2 SMNVEV (reference sequence). The V and J ends lost 3 bases and 8 bases, in that order; junction bases with no gene match: 14. The CDR3 region is CASSFRPETGTGGYTF. CDR3 sequence (DNA): TGTGCCAGCAGTTTTCGACCCGAAACAGGGACAGGAGGCTACACCTTC.

This sequence joins TRBV5-1 and TRBJ1-2; D is undetermined. Germline V gives CDR1 SGHRS, CDR2 YFSETQ. This CDR3 has 15 residues. The ends were cut back, 3 bases at V and 1 base at J, with 13 bases in the middle. CDR3 amino acids: CASSWGEEGNYGYTF. CDR3 sequence (DNA): TGCGCCAGCAGCTGGGGAGAGGAGGGTAACTATGGCTACACCTTC.